The next 24 T cell receptor beta chains were all read from a single sample in a study of cytomegalovirus exposure and HLA in healthy donors. Vbeta (60) and Jbeta (13) primers were used in the PCR. Assay: immunoSEQ multiplex PCR; the TCRdb copy retains only in-frame clones and omits some. Of 95,000 to 150,000 clones in the sample, approximately 72% are singletons; the top ten hold over 25%. Sequenced input: PBMCs. The receptors were sampled from a man between 60 and 75 years old in good health and CMV-seropositive.

The chain uses TRBV6-1 and TRBJ2-7; unclear D gene. V lost 8 bases, J lost 4 bases, and 15 bases lay in between. The germline CDR1 and CDR2 sequences are MNHNS and SASEGT. The CDR3 extends over 13 amino acids. The CDR3 nucleotides are TGTGCCAGCGGAGAAAGTGTTACGTACGAGCAGTACTTC. It specifies CASGESVTYEQYF.

The chain links TRBV5-1 to TRBJ1-2; D perhaps matches TRBD1 (5 bases). The CDR3 runs 14 residues. The germline V and J ends were trimmed by 0 bases and 8 bases, with 14 bases remaining between them. Looked up from germline, CDR1 is SGHRS and CDR2 is YFSETQ. As DNA, the CDR3 is TGCGCCAGCAGCTTGGCGGGTCAGGGAGGCGGCTACACCTTC. Amino acid sequence: CASSLAGQGGGYTF.

This chain uses TRBV2 with TRBJ1-5; D remains unclear. V lost 3 bases and J 2 bases, leaving 8 bases between the germline ends. This CDR3 is 14 amino acids long. Germline assignment: CDR1 SNHLY and CDR2 FYNNEI. CDR3 in amino acids: CASSDKLRNQPQHF. CDR3 nucleotides: TGTGCCAGCAGTGATAAACTGCGCAATCAGCCCCAGCATTTT.

The CDR3 coding sequence is TGTGCCAGCAGTTCCCTGCAGATAATGAACACTGAAGCTTTCTTT. Translation gives CASSSLQIMNTEAFF. V and J are TRBV27 and TRBJ1-1; no clear D. With 4 bases removed from V and 0 bases from J, the gap between germline ends came to 12 bases. Germline assignment: CDR1 MNHEY and CDR2 SMNVEV (reference sequence). This CDR3 spans 15 amino acids.

The chain uses TRBV28 and TRBJ1-5; weak D call: TRBD1 (6 bases). There are 14 residues in the CDR3. The V end lost 3 bases, the J end lost 5 bases, and 11 bases lay between the germline ends. Germline assignment: CDR1 MDHEN and CDR2 SYDVKM. CDR3 nucleotides: TGTGCCAGCAGTTTCGGGGGGCGCGATCAGCCCCAGCATTTT. Its protein is CASSFGGRDQPQHF.

J is TRBJ1-6 and V is TRBV7-2; the D is unclear. The V and J ends lost 4 bases and 6 bases respectively, with 7 bases between them. The CDR3 consists of 13 residues. Germline loops: CDR1 SGHTA, CDR2 FQGNSA. Written as DNA, the CDR3 is TGTGCCAGCAGCTCCTCGGGTAATTCACCCCTCCACTTT. As protein: CASSSSGNSPLHF.

The rearrangement joins TRBV10-3 to TRBJ2-1; 7 positions match TRBD1. The CDR3 has 14 residues. The germline V gene has CDR1 ENHRY and CDR2 SYGVKD. The ends lost 10 bases at V and 6 bases at J; junction bases unmatched: 12. The CDR3 bases are TGTGCCACCTGGTTTAGACAGGGCTTCAATGAGCAGTTCTTC. This gives the protein CATWFRQGFNEQFF.

CDR3 loop: CSVVWWGAYNEQFF. CDR3 bases: TGCAGCGTTGTCTGGTGGGGAGCCTACAATGAGCAGTTCTTC. This chain connects TRBV29-1 to TRBJ2-1; D may be TRBD2 (5 bases). The CDR3 is 14 residues long. The germline V and J ends were trimmed by 4 bases and 2 bases, with 12 bases remaining between them. CDR1 and CDR2 (germline): SQVTM, ANQGSEA.

Details on this clone: A junction boundary mismatches the germline segment, possibly from a read error. The chain carries TRBV7-7 and TRBJ2-3, with D tentatively TRBD1 (5 bases). Per germline, CDR1 SSHAT and CDR2 FNYEAQ (reference sequence). This CDR3 region has 14 residues. As DNA, the CDR3 is TGTGCTAGCAGCTTAGGTACAGGATTAGATACGCAGTATTTT. Its translation is CASSLGTGLDTQYF.

This clone was seen a few times. The junction and the germline gene differ at one end; a read error may be behind it. The chain combines TRBV7-2 with TRBJ1-2; 7 bases line up with TRBD1. CDR1 is SGHTA, CDR2 FQGNSA, per germline. The CDR3 spans 17 residues. CDR3 residues: CASSLEGQRNWYYGYTF. CDR3 DNA sequence: TGTGCCAGCAGTTTAGAGGGACAGAGAAACTGGTACTATGGCTACACCTTC. Filled out from reference TRBV7-2 and TRBJ1-2, the complete variable domain reads GAGVSQSPSNKVTEKGKDVELRCDPISGHTALYWYRQSLGQGLEFLIYFQGNSAPDKSGLPSDRFSAERTGGSVSTLTIQRTQQEDSAVYLCASSLEGQRNWYYGYTFGSGTRLTVV.

This clone was observed a single time. V and J are TRBV15 and TRBJ1-2, with 8 bases aligning to TRBD1. CDR1 is LNHNV and CDR2 is YYDKDF in the germline V gene (reference sequence). V was clipped by 5 bases and J by 4 bases; unmatched bases: 6. CDR3 size: 14 residues. The CDR3 coding sequence is TGTGCCACCAGCCCTCGGACAGGGCCCTATGGCTACACCTTC. It encodes CATSPRTGPYGYTF.

This clone turned up a few times. The gene calls are TRBV6-1 and TRBJ2-1; 7 bases line up with TRBD2. The germline gives CDR1 MNHNS, CDR2 SASEGT. V lost 6 bases to trimming and J lost 7 bases; unmatched junction nucleotides: 9. The CDR3 consists of 14 residues. The CDR3 spells CASRESGIINEQFF. The CDR3 nucleotides read TGTGCCAGCAGAGAAAGCGGGATTATAAATGAGCAGTTCTTC.

The rearrangement links TRBV9 to TRBJ2-1; 8 bases are shared with TRBD1. CDR3 length: 13 amino acids. V gave up 3 bases and J gave up 6 bases; unmatched junction bases: 2. The germline CDR1 and CDR2 sequences are SGDLS and YYNGEE. The CDR3 loop reads CASSAGQGNEQFF. CDR3 bases: TGTGCCAGCAGCGCCGGACAGGGCAATGAGCAGTTCTTC. Drawing the rest from reference TRBV9 and TRBJ2-1, the complete variable domain is DSGVTQTPKHLITATGQRVTLRCSPRSGDLSVYWYQQSLDQGLQFLIQYYNGEERAKGNILERFSAQQFPDLHSELNLSSLELGDSALYFCASSAGQGNEQFFGPGTRLTVL.

With respect to this clone: Within the sample, other DNA sequences also encode this same CDR3. The V and J genes are TRBV20-1 and TRBJ1-1; possibly TRBD1 for D (6 bases). Per the germline V gene, CDR1 is DFQATT and CDR2 is SNEGSKA (reference sequence). V was pared by 4 bases and J by 8 bases, with 8 bases between. The CDR3 contains 10 residues. CDR3 DNA sequence: TGCAGTGCTACCACAGGGGAAGCTTTCTTT. This codes for CSATTGEAFF.

The rearrangement links TRBV6-6 to TRBJ2-1, with TRBD2 matching over 8 bases. Germline V gene lookup returns CDR1 MNHNY and CDR2 SVGAGI (reference sequence). CDR3 length equals 15 residues. With 2 bases clipped from V and 8 bases from J, the junction kept 8 bases outside the gene matches. CDR3 loop: CASSYGRGATDEQFF. CDR3 DNA sequence: TGTGCCAGCAGTTACGGGCGGGGGGCCACGGATGAGCAGTTCTTC.

The rearrangement joins TRBV2 to TRBJ1-5; 8 bases agree with TRBD1. The CDR3 has 14 amino acids. Germline values: CDR1 SNHLY, CDR2 FYNNEI. The J segment lost 8 bases and the V segment lost 5 bases, leaving 8 bases of the junction unmatched. The CDR3 DNA follows: TGTGCCAGCAGTAGCGACAGGGGTGGTGAGCCCCAGCATTTT. Protein sequence: CASSSDRGGEPQHF.

This clone was detected a few times. The CDR3 region has the DNA TGTGCCAGCAGCGTGCTAGCTACGGAGACCCAGTACTTC. Translated, it gives CASSVLATETQYF. The rearrangement uses TRBV5-4 and TRBJ2-5; weak D call: TRBD2 (5 bases). Germline-derived CDR1 and CDR2 are SGHNT and YYREEE (reference sequence). This CDR3 spans 13 amino acids. Trimming left V 4 bases short and J 5 bases short, with 12 bases between.

The chain recombines TRBV14 with TRBJ2-7, with 12 nucleotides matching TRBD1. Germline loops: CDR1 SGHDN, CDR2 FVKESK. Losses at the gene ends were 5 bases for V and 3 bases for J; bases not matched to a gene: 5. CDR3 length equals 15 residues. Here the CDR3 DNA reads TGTGCCAGCAGCTTGGGGACAGGGGGCTTCTACGAGCAGTACTTC. It is translated as CASSLGTGGFYEQYF.

The gene calls are TRBV12-5 and TRBJ2-2, with D tentatively TRBD1 (6 bases). V lost 3 bases and J 9 bases, leaving 23 bases between the germline ends. The CDR3 contains 17 residues. CDR1 is LGHNT and CDR2 is FRNRAP in the germline V gene. CDR3 in amino acids: CASGLYFGPTQGRELFF. The DNA for the CDR3 is TGTGCTAGTGGTTTATATTTTGGTCCCACACAGGGCAGGGAGCTGTTTTTT.

This chain uses TRBV10-3 with TRBJ2-7; perhaps TRBD1 as D (5 bases). Between the trimmed V and J ends, which lost 6 bases and 2 bases, there was a span of 17 bases. From germline, CDR1 is ENHRY and CDR2 SYGVKD. This CDR3 region has 15 residues. CDR3 sequence reads: CAISPRKMGPYEQYF. CDR3 bases: TGTGCCATCAGCCCCAGAAAGATGGGGCCCTACGAGCAGTACTTC.

The V and J genes are TRBV5-6 and TRBJ2-7, with a tentative D call TRBD2 (6 bases). This CDR3 comprises 15 residues. Trimming took off 7 bases at V and 2 bases at J, with 19 bases between the two ends. Germline CDR1 is SGHDT and CDR2 is YYEEEE. The CDR3 protein is CASSTPGAFTYEQYF. CDR3 bases: TGTGCCAGCTCCACCCCGGGAGCCTTCACCTACGAGCAGTACTTC.

V and J are TRBV5-6 and TRBJ2-5; D is ambiguous. V was pared by 2 bases and J by 3 bases, with 2 bases between. Germline V gene sequence: CDR1 SGHDT, CDR2 YYEEEE. The length of the CDR3 is 11 residues. CDR3: CASSFKETQYF. As DNA, the CDR3 is TGTGCCAGCAGCTTTAAAGAGACCCAGTACTTC. Together with reference TRBV5-6 and TRBJ2-5, the CDR3 gives the full variable domain: DAGVTQSPTHLIKTRGQQVTLRCSPKSGHDTVSWYQQALGQGPQFIFQYYEEEERQRGNFPDRFSGHQFPNYSSELNVNALLLGDSALYLCASSFKETQYFGPGTRLLVL.

The chain joins TRBV6-5 to TRBJ1-1; no definite D call. The CDR3 has 13 residues. Trimming took 8 bases from V and 4 from J, leaving 14 bases between them. CDR1 and CDR2 from the germline V gene are MNHEY and SVGAGI. The CDR3 region has the DNA TGTGCCAGCGGAGAGTTTACTCTCACTGAAGCTTTCTTT. It translates to CASGEFTLTEAFF.

The V and J genes are TRBV28 and TRBJ2-2; D perhaps matches TRBD2 (5 bases). The germline V gene encodes CDR1 MDHEN and CDR2 SYDVKM. This CDR3 has 15 amino acids. Between the trimmed V and J ends, which lost 4 bases and 1 base, there was a span of 10 bases. The CDR3 region is CASSSRRMNTGELFF. The CDR3 bases are TGTGCCAGCAGTTCGCGGAGGATGAACACCGGGGAGCTGTTTTTT. The variable domain in full, with the rest retrieved from reference TRBV28 and TRBJ2-2, is DVKVTQSSRYLVKRTGEKVFLECVQDMDHENMFWYRQDPGLGLRLIYFSYDVKMKEKGDIPEGYSVSREKKERFSLILESASTNQTSMYLCASSSRRMNTGELFFGEGSRLTVL.